Listed here is a single T cell receptor beta chain. CDR1 SGHRS and CDR2 YFSETQ come from the germline V gene. This CDR3 has 15 amino acids. V lost 0 bases and J 4 bases, leaving 13 bases between the germline ends. The data were taken from a study of T cell responses to AZD1222 COVID-19 vaccine. TCRdb's copy holds only in-frame clones and misses some; the assay was immunoSEQ multiplex PCR. The table has roughly 160,000 clones, about 92% seen once; the top ten hold roughly 1%. The receptor's source is an adult in good health. The sample was peripheral blood, taken on day 0 of AZD1222 vaccination. This chain links TRBV5-1 with TRBJ2-5; perhaps D is TRBD1 or TRBD2 (6 bases each). The CDR3 coding sequence is TGCGCCAGCAGCTTGGTAATTGGAGGGGGAGAGACCCAGTACTTC. This encodes CASSLVIGGGETQYF. Full variable domain (rest looked up from reference TRBV5-1 and TRBJ2-5): KAGVTQTPRYLIKTRGQQVTLSCSPISGHRSVSWYQQTPGQGLQFLFEYFSETQRNKGNFPGRFSGRQFSNSRSEMNVSTLELGDSALYLCASSLVIGGGETQYFGPGTRLLVL.